This TCR beta chain derives from a study of blood T cell repertoires in COVID-19. Study-level background: Researchers got acute and convalescent COVID-19 samples from the United States, Italy and Spain. PBMCs, B-cell-depleted T cells, or T cells provided the cDNA or gDNA that made up the material.

V gave up 3 bases and J gave up 4 bases, with 6 bases separating them. This CDR3 comprises 12 residues. Germline assignment: CDR1 LNHDA and CDR2 SQIVND (reference sequence). Followed over time, Seattle patients had been enrolled while infection was active. Methods used by the authors: Reference gene primer amplification gave nucleated cell count estimates. Measured with immunoSEQ multiplex PCR; TCRdb has only the in-frame clones, and not every one. That table supplies the V and J calls and clone size; D and trimming were determined from the DNA. The sample yields over 60,000 clones, more than 80% seen once.

Sequenced: peripheral blood. The sequence was obtained from a man aged 45-65 years with COVID-19, enrolled during active disease. This chain uses TRBV19 with TRBJ2-5; D is perhaps TRBD1 (5 bases). The CDR3 is CASSITGETQYF. CDR3 sequence (DNA): TGTGCCAGTAGTATTACAGGAGAGACCCAGTACTTC.